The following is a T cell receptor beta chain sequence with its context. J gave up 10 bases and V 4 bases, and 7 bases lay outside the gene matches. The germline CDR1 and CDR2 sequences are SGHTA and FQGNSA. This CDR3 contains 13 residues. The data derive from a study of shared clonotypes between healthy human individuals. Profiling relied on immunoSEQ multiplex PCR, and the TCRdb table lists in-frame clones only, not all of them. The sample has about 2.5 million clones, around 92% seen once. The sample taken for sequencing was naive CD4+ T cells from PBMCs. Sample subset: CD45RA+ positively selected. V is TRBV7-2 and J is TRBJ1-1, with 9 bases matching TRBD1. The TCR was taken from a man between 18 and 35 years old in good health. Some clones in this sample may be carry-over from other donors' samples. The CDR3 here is CASSSQGAGIAFF. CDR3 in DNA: TGTGCCAGCAGCTCACAGGGGGCGGGTATAGCTTTCTTT.